This T cell receptor beta chain was captured by sequencing in a study of cytomegalovirus exposure and HLA in healthy donors. 60 Vbeta and 13 Jbeta primers were used in PCR. Produced via immunoSEQ multiplex PCR; TCRdb's table is partial and in-frame only. The sample features under 150,000 clones, with less than 2% in its top ten. Sequencing input: PBMCs. The clonotype was recovered from a woman aged 40 to 55 in good health and CMV-seronegative.

As DNA, the CDR3 is TGTGCCAGCAGCGTAGACCCAGACGGGCAAGAGACCCAGTACTTC. This translates into CASSVDPDGQETQYF. The chain carries TRBV9 and TRBJ2-5, with D hard to call. The CDR3 covers 15 residues. Germline-derived CDR1 and CDR2 are SGDLS and YYNGEE. V lost 0 bases, J lost 2 bases, and 11 bases lay in between.